What follows are 2 T cell receptor beta chains derived from one specimen sequenced in a study of patients and donors after allogeneic stem cell transplantation. Each CDR3 protein is one row after TCRdb ran MiXCR on the RT-PCR reads. The data hold about 7,100 distinct CDR3 sequences, with roughly 13% observed a single time. The sequenced material came from blood, either unsorted or a sorted T cell fraction (not recorded which). The receptor set was obtained from a human donor who was either an allogeneic HSCT recipient or a stem cell or donor lymphocyte infusion donor (not recorded which). It is not recorded whose cells these are; they may come from a transplant donor.

A few counts support this clonotype. The chain uses TRBV7-9 and TRBJ1-2; TRBD1 is a possible D gene (5 bases). The germline V gene has CDR1 SEHNR and CDR2 FQNEAQ (reference sequence). This CDR3 has 12 residues. V was pared by 3 bases and J by 6 bases, with 8 bases between. Written as DNA, the CDR3 is TGTGCCAGCAGCTTGGGACTTAATGGCTACACCTTC. This sequence encodes CASSLGLNGYTF. The entire variable domain, with the rest obtained from reference TRBV7-9 and TRBJ1-2, is as follows: DTGVSQNPRHKITKRGQNVTFRCDPISEHNRLYWYRQTLGQGPEFLTYFQNEAQLEKSRLLSDRFSAERPKGSFSTLEIQRTEQGDSAMYLCASSLGLNGYTFGSGTRLTVV.

This clonotype appeared many times. J is TRBJ2-1 and V is TRBV7-9, with a possible D match to TRBD2 (6 bases). The CDR3 length is 13 residues. V shed 6 bases and J shed 8 bases, with 14 bases lying between them. Germline V lookup: CDR1 SEHNR, CDR2 FQNEAQ (reference sequence). The CDR3: CASRVTPGDEQFF. The CDR3 region has the DNA TGTGCCAGCAGGGTTACTCCGGGAGATGAGCAGTTCTTC.